These 9 T cell receptor beta chains came from one sample sequenced in a study of control samples from healthy donors and cancer patients. Sequencing used immunoSEQ multiplex PCR; TCRdb keeps in-frame clones, though not all of them. The sample holds roughly 50,000 clones, 95% to 96% seen once. Sequenced input: blood. These receptors originate from a woman aged 25-40 years in good health.

The J gene is TRBJ2-1, the V gene TRBV5-6; D is undetermined. The germline V and J ends were trimmed by 2 bases and 0 bases, with 9 bases remaining between them. The CDR3 runs 15 residues. Germline CDR1 reads SGHDT; CDR2 reads YYEEEE. This CDR3 reads CASSFMVSSYNEQFF. CDR3 sequence (DNA): TGTGCCAGCAGCTTTATGGTTTCCTCCTACAATGAGCAGTTCTTC.

This chain links TRBV5-1 with TRBJ1-6, with D possibly matching TRBD1 (6 bases). Germline CDR1 and CDR2: SGHRS and YFSETQ. V lost 5 bases to trimming and J lost 7 bases, with 13 bases between them. The CDR3 runs to 14 residues. The CDR3 sequence is CASSVRGRNSPLHF. In DNA form, the CDR3 reads TGCGCCAGCAGTGTGAGGGGGAGGAATTCACCCCTCCACTTT.

The chain links TRBV14 to TRBJ2-6; D might be TRBD1 (5 bases). This CDR3 is 15 amino acids long. V was trimmed by 2 bases and J by 3 bases, leaving 8 bases between them. CDR1 SGHDN and CDR2 FVKESK come from the germline V gene. CDR3 nucleotide sequence: TGTGCCAGCAGCCAACAGGGTTTTGGGGCCAACGTCCTGACTTTC. Amino acid sequence: CASSQQGFGANVLTF.

J is TRBJ1-3 and V is TRBV7-9; D unclear. V lost 8 bases to trimming and J lost 4 bases, with 12 bases between them. Germline V CDR1 and CDR2: SEHNR, FQNEAQ (reference sequence). The CDR3 extends over 13 amino acids. CDR3 region: CASAEGAGNTIYF. CDR3 nucleotide sequence: TGTGCCAGCGCGGAGGGAGCAGGAAACACCATATATTTT. The complete variable domain, with remaining parts taken from reference TRBV7-9 and TRBJ1-3, reads DTGVSQNPRHKITKRGQNVTFRCDPISEHNRLYWYRQTLGQGPEFLTYFQNEAQLEKSRLLSDRFSAERPKGSFSTLEIQRTEQGDSAMYLCASAEGAGNTIYFGEGSWLTVV.

The J gene is TRBJ2-7, the V gene TRBV6-1; D perhaps matches TRBD2 (6 bases). The ends were cut back, 2 bases at V and 2 bases at J, with 13 bases in the middle. CDR3 length: 15 amino acids. Germline CDR1 MNHNS, CDR2 SASEGT. The CDR3 is CASSEWASATYEQYF. The CDR3 DNA sequence: TGTGCCAGCAGTGAATGGGCTAGCGCAACCTACGAGCAGTACTTC.

The chain joins TRBV27 to TRBJ1-2, with TRBD1 identical over 9 bases. CDR1 is MNHEY and CDR2 is SMNVEV in the germline V gene (reference sequence). The CDR3 has 14 residues. V trimming: 8 bases; J trimming: 5 bases; junction bases outside the gene matches: 9. The CDR3 bases are TGTGCCAGCCGCGAATCCGGGACAGGGTATGGCTACACCTTC. It is translated as CASRESGTGYGYTF.

CDR3 protein: CASSIVNRLDTQYF. The CDR3 nucleotides are TGTGCCAGTAGTATTGTCAACAGGCTAGATACGCAGTATTTT. The chain joins TRBV19 to TRBJ2-3, with D perhaps matching TRBD1 (5 bases). Per germline, CDR1 LNHDA and CDR2 SQIVND (reference sequence). Deletions cut 3 bases from V and 5 bases from J, with 12 bases between. The CDR3 covers 14 residues.

The genes are TRBV10-1 and TRBJ2-1; 11 bases map to TRBD1. Germline V gene sequence: CDR1 WNHNN, CDR2 SYGVQD (reference sequence). The CDR3 totals 16 residues. The V segment lost 6 bases and the J segment 2 bases; nucleotides outside the gene matches: 6. The CDR3 nucleotides are TGCGCCAGCAGCCCCGGGACAGGGGGGACCTACAATGAGCAGTTCTTC. It encodes CASSPGTGGTYNEQFF.

The rearrangement links TRBV29-1 to TRBJ1-1, with D perhaps TRBD1 (6 bases). The CDR3 sequence is 13 residues long. The germline CDR1 and CDR2 sequences are SQVTM and ANQGSEA. The CDR3, as DNA: TGCAGTGGCACGGGACACCCGAACACTGAAGCTTTCTTT. The encoded protein is CSGTGHPNTEAFF.